Below, 7 T cell receptor beta chains from the same sample are listed, as sequenced in a study of OX40 agonist ivuxolimab in advanced cancers. Clones were read by immunoSEQ multiplex PCR, and TCRdb kept only the in-frame ones, dropping some. Among more than 80,000 clones, more than 80% were seen once, and the ten largest hold approximately 1.5%. Sequencing was performed on CD4+ or CD8+ T cells sorted from blood, taken in a trial of the OX40 agonist ivuxolimab. Receptor source: an adult with an advanced solid tumor such as melanoma, head and neck, liver or kidney cancer.

The CDR3, as DNA: TGTGCCAGCAGCGTAGAGGCTGGGAATTCACCCCTCCACTTT. Its translation is CASSVEAGNSPLHF. The genes are TRBV9 and TRBJ1-6; D uncertain. Trimming pared 0 bases from V and 7 bases from J, leaving 8 bases between. The germline CDR1 and CDR2 sequences are SGDLS and YYNGEE. The CDR3 contains 14 residues.

V and J are TRBV14 and TRBJ1-6; weak D call: TRBD1 (5 bases). Trimming pared 2 bases from V and 7 bases from J, leaving 15 bases between. The CDR3 consists of 16 residues. CDR1 is SGHDN and CDR2 is FVKESK in the germline V gene. CDR3 region: CASSQFTGLENSPLHF. Here the CDR3 DNA reads TGTGCCAGCAGCCAATTTACGGGGCTGGAGAATTCACCCCTCCACTTT.

The chain joins TRBV19 to TRBJ2-5, with 8 bases matching TRBD2. V trimming: 5 bases; J trimming: 7 bases; junction bases outside the gene matches: 6. The CDR3 has 13 amino acids. The V gene's germline CDR1 is LNHDA and CDR2 SQIVND (reference sequence). The CDR3 region is CASSGGLAGTQYF. CDR3 bases: TGTGCCAGTAGTGGCGGACTAGCAGGGACCCAGTACTTC.

This chain links TRBV30 with TRBJ2-1; weak D call: TRBD1 (5 bases). The germline V gene encodes CDR1 GTSNPN and CDR2 SVGIG (reference sequence). V lost 5 bases to trimming and J lost 0 bases, with 11 bases between them. The CDR3 spans 14 residues. The CDR3 loop is CAWAWGLSYNEQFF. The CDR3 nucleotides read TGTGCCTGGGCCTGGGGCCTCTCCTACAATGAGCAGTTCTTC.

The chain carries TRBV11-3 and TRBJ1-1, with unresolved D. Germline V gene data show CDR1 as SGHNT and CDR2 as YENEEA. The V end lost 4 bases, the J end lost 0 bases, and 6 bases lay between the germline ends. The CDR3 runs to 13 residues. In DNA form, the CDR3 reads TGTGCCAGCAGCTATCAGATGAACACTGAAGCTTTCTTT. This sequence encodes CASSYQMNTEAFF.

V usage is TRBV5-4 and J usage is TRBJ2-5; the match to TRBD1 covers 8 bases. This CDR3 spans 15 amino acids. Germline V gives CDR1 SGHNT, CDR2 YYREEE (reference sequence). V gave up 4 bases and J gave up 2 bases; unmatched junction bases: 7. The CDR3 protein is CASSTYTGGQETQYF. CDR3 nucleotides: TGTGCCAGCAGCACCTATACAGGGGGGCAAGAGACCCAGTACTTC.

V is TRBV30 and J is TRBJ1-3; tentative D call: TRBD1 (6 bases). The length of the CDR3 is 16 residues. Germline V gene sequence: CDR1 GTSNPN, CDR2 SVGIG (reference sequence). V lost 4 bases, J lost 0 bases, and 16 bases lay in between. The CDR3 DNA is TGTGCCTGGACCATTCCGGGACAACACTCTGGAAACACCATATATTTT. Residues: CAWTIPGQHSGNTIYF.